This paragraph covers one TCR beta chain sequence. Its antigen is unidentified. The sample comes from a study of T cell responses to AZD1222 COVID-19 vaccine. Libraries were prepared by immunoSEQ multiplex PCR; TCRdb keeps only in-frame clonotypes and omits some of them. The sample records more than 110,000 clones, 90% being singletons. Whole-study results and caveats: Spike-specific TCR repertoires showed rising breadth and depth after two AZD1222 doses.

The germline gives CDR1 MGHRA, CDR2 YSYEKL. This CDR3 is 13 amino acids long. Trimming removed 1 base at V and 13 bases at J, with 16 bases between. This specimen was peripheral blood, taken on day 0 of AZD1222 vaccination. The chain combines TRBV4-1 with TRBJ1-2, with D possibly TRBD1 on 6 matching bases. This TCR came from an adult in good health. CDR3: CASSQGLNRAVTF. DNA of the CDR3: TGCGCCAGCAGCCAAGGCCTCAACAGGGCCGTCACCTTC.